The rows below give T cell receptor beta chains drawn from one sample of a study of T-cell reconstitution after alpha-beta-depleted transplantation in children. TCRdb re-analysed the PCR reads in MiXCR, keeping a single row per CDR3 protein. This table has 400,000 to 450,000 distinct CDR3 sequences, around 46% appearing once. The sequencing here drew on PBMCs, taken before TCRalphabeta/CD19-depleted stem cell transplant. All receptors come from a girl aged 2-9 years with aplastic anemia, due to receive a stem cell transplant. Both conserved end residues are part of each CDR3. Each record gives: V gene, J gene, CDR3 length, D gene, clone size, CDR3 DNA, CDR3 protein. D genes are given only for firm matches. Clone sizes are given selectively: once, few, many, or a class where the clone is expanded.

V gene: TRBV2; J gene: TRBJ2-7; CDR3 length: 17; D gene: TRBD1; clone size: -; CDR3 DNA: TGTGCCAGCAGTGAAGCCCCAAGGACAGGGGCATCCTACGAGCAGTACTTC; CDR3 protein: CASSEAPRTGASYEQYF
V gene: TRBV29-1; J gene: TRBJ2-1; CDR3 length: 15; D gene: TRBD2; clone size: -; CDR3 DNA: TGCAGCGTCCGAGGTAGCGGGAGGGCCTGGAATGAGCAGTTCTTC; CDR3 protein: CSVRGSGRAWNEQFF
V gene: TRBV15; J gene: TRBJ2-7; CDR3 length: 17; D gene: TRBD2; clone size: -; CDR3 DNA: TGTGCCACCAGCAGAGATTCCCTAGCGGGTGCTGGGTACGAGCAGTACTTC; CDR3 protein: CATSRDSLAGAGYEQYF
V gene: TRBV20-1; J gene: TRBJ1-1; CDR3 length: 13; D gene: -; clone size: -; CDR3 DNA: TGCAGTGCTAGATTGTTCGGGAACACTGAAGCTTTCTTT; CDR3 protein: CSARLFGNTEAFF
V gene: TRBV5-4; J gene: TRBJ2-7; CDR3 length: 16; D gene: TRBD2; clone size: -; CDR3 DNA: TGTGCCAGCATCCCACTAGCGGGAGGGAGCTCCTACGAGCAGTACTTC; CDR3 protein: CASIPLAGGSSYEQYF
V gene: TRBV10-1; J gene: TRBJ2-1; CDR3 length: 12; D gene: -; clone size: -; CDR3 DNA: TGCGCCAGCGGGGCGACTAGGCATGAGCAGTTCTTC; CDR3 protein: CASGATRHEQFF
V gene: TRBV7-2; J gene: TRBJ2-5; CDR3 length: 15; D gene: -; clone size: -; CDR3 DNA: TGTGCCAGCAGCTTAGCAGATTTACAAGAAGAGACCCAGTACTTC; CDR3 protein: CASSLADLQEETQYF
V gene: TRBV7-9; J gene: TRBJ1-4; CDR3 length: 13; D gene: -; clone size: many; CDR3 DNA: TGTGCCAGCAGTCCACAGGGAGGGATAAAACTGTTTTTT; CDR3 protein: CASSPQGGIKLFF
V gene: TRBV3-1; J gene: TRBJ2-3; CDR3 length: 16; D gene: -; clone size: -; CDR3 DNA: TGTGCCAGCAGCCAAGATTGGGGGCTCGAAGCCGATACGCAGTATTTT; CDR3 protein: CASSQDWGLEADTQYF
V gene: TRBV5-1; J gene: TRBJ1-1; CDR3 length: 19; D gene: TRBD1; clone size: few; CDR3 DNA: TGCGCCAGCAGCTTTCGCCGATTATACAGGGGGCCAGGGAACACTGAAGCTTTCTTT; CDR3 protein: CASSFRRLYRGPGNTEAFF
V gene: TRBV6-2/TRBV6-3; J gene: TRBJ2-7; CDR3 length: 21; D gene: -; clone size: once; CDR3 DNA: TGTGCCAGCAGTACAACCTCAGTTAGTCGGAGTCCCGGTCACGGTTCCTACGAGCAGTACTTC; CDR3 protein: CASSTTSVSRSPGHGSYEQYF
V gene: TRBV28; J gene: TRBJ2-6; CDR3 length: 17; D gene: TRBD1; clone size: few; CDR3 DNA: TGTGCCAGTTCTACGGGACAGGGGATCTCTGGGGCCAACGTCCTGACTTTC; CDR3 protein: CASSTGQGISGANVLTF
V gene: TRBV7-2; J gene: TRBJ2-1; CDR3 length: 15; D gene: -; clone size: -; CDR3 DNA: TGTGCCAGCCTCCCAGGAGCGGGTACCTACAATGAGCAGTTCTTC; CDR3 protein: CASLPGAGTYNEQFF
V gene: TRBV11-2; J gene: TRBJ2-7; CDR3 length: 15; D gene: -; clone size: -; CDR3 DNA: TGTGCCAGCAGCTCACCCGAGGCAGGGACCCACGAGCAGTACTTC; CDR3 protein: CASSSPEAGTHEQYF
V gene: TRBV11-1; J gene: TRBJ2-1; CDR3 length: 14; D gene: TRBD1; clone size: -; CDR3 DNA: TGTGCCAGCAGTCCGGACAGGGACCACAATGAGCAGTTCTTC; CDR3 protein: CASSPDRDHNEQFF
V gene: TRBV20-1; J gene: TRBJ2-1; CDR3 length: 14; D gene: -; clone size: many; CDR3 DNA: TGCAGTGCTAGTGCTATCGGGATATACAATGAGCAGTTCTTC; CDR3 protein: CSASAIGIYNEQFF
V gene: TRBV5-1; J gene: TRBJ2-1; CDR3 length: 16; D gene: TRBD1; clone size: few; CDR3 DNA: TGCGCCAGCAGCGAAATACCGGGACAGGGCGGCAATGAGCAGTTCTTC; CDR3 protein: CASSEIPGQGGNEQFF
V gene: TRBV20-1; J gene: TRBJ2-7; CDR3 length: 18; D gene: TRBD2; clone size: -; CDR3 DNA: TGCAGTGCTAGAGTCTCGGGACTAGCGGGAGGAGGGTCCTACGAGCAGTACTTC; CDR3 protein: CSARVSGLAGGGSYEQYF
V gene: TRBV6-1; J gene: TRBJ2-3; CDR3 length: 17; D gene: TRBD1; clone size: few; CDR3 DNA: TGTGCCAGCAGCTCACCGAAACAGGGGGGTTATGGTGGTACGCAGTATTTT; CDR3 protein: CASSSPKQGGYGGTQYF
V gene: TRBV20-1; J gene: TRBJ2-2; CDR3 length: 12; D gene: -; clone size: -; CDR3 DNA: TGCAGTGCTAGTGCAGGTGCCGGGGAGCTGTTTTTT; CDR3 protein: CSASAGAGELFF
V gene: TRBV3-1; J gene: TRBJ2-4; CDR3 length: 15; D gene: -; clone size: -; CDR3 DNA: TGTGCCAGCAGCCATCCTGGGACAGCCAAAAACATTCAGTACTTC; CDR3 protein: CASSHPGTAKNIQYF
V gene: TRBV6-1; J gene: TRBJ1-4; CDR3 length: 14; D gene: TRBD1; clone size: once; CDR3 DNA: TGTGCCAGCAGACCGGGACAGGGTTACGAAAAACTGATTTTT; CDR3 protein: CASRPGQGYEKLIF
V gene: TRBV6-1; J gene: TRBJ2-4; CDR3 length: 19; D gene: -; clone size: -; CDR3 DNA: TGTGCCAGCAGCGCTACAGGGTGGGGCGGGGATATAGCCAAAAACATTCAGTACTTC; CDR3 protein: CASSATGWGGDIAKNIQYF
V gene: TRBV29-1; J gene: TRBJ2-5; CDR3 length: 12; D gene: -; clone size: -; CDR3 DNA: TGCAGCGGGGCGACAGCCCAAGAGACCCAGTACTTC; CDR3 protein: CSGATAQETQYF
V gene: TRBV4-2; J gene: TRBJ2-7; CDR3 length: 15; D gene: -; clone size: few; CDR3 DNA: TGTGCCAGCAGCCAAGAGGGACTCACCCCCTACGAGCAGTACTTC; CDR3 protein: CASSQEGLTPYEQYF
V gene: TRBV20-1; J gene: TRBJ2-1; CDR3 length: 16; D gene: TRBD2; clone size: many; CDR3 DNA: TGCAGTGCTAGAGATGGGACGGGAGGTTCCTATAATGAGCAGTTCTTC; CDR3 protein: CSARDGTGGSYNEQFF
V gene: TRBV5-1; J gene: TRBJ2-7; CDR3 length: 16; D gene: -; clone size: -; CDR3 DNA: TGCGCCAGCAGCTTATCTAGCTCCGGGACAACCTACGAGCAGTACTTC; CDR3 protein: CASSLSSSGTTYEQYF
V gene: TRBV7-9; J gene: TRBJ1-2; CDR3 length: 12; D gene: -; clone size: -; CDR3 DNA: TGTGCCAGCAGCTTAGTGATCTATGGCTACACCTTC; CDR3 protein: CASSLVIYGYTF
V gene: TRBV15; J gene: TRBJ1-3; CDR3 length: 16; D gene: -; clone size: -; CDR3 DNA: TGTGCCACCAGCAGAGTTGTGGATTTCTCTGGAAACACCATATATTTT; CDR3 protein: CATSRVVDFSGNTIYF
V gene: TRBV7-9; J gene: TRBJ1-4; CDR3 length: 17; D gene: -; clone size: -; CDR3 DNA: TGTGCCAGCAGCTTAAAAGGGGCGCAGGGACCAGGTGAAAAACTGTTTTTT; CDR3 protein: CASSLKGAQGPGEKLFF
V gene: TRBV6-1; J gene: TRBJ2-7; CDR3 length: 13; D gene: -; clone size: few; CDR3 DNA: TGTGCCAGCAGTGCCGGGCCCGGCGGCGAGCAGTACTTC; CDR3 protein: CASSAGPGGEQYF
V gene: TRBV25-1; J gene: TRBJ2-7; CDR3 length: 15; D gene: -; clone size: few; CDR3 DNA: TGTGCCAGCAGTGAATGGGCGGATTCCTCCTACGAGCAGTACTTC; CDR3 protein: CASSEWADSSYEQYF
V gene: TRBV20-1; J gene: TRBJ2-3; CDR3 length: 14; D gene: TRBD2; clone size: many; CDR3 DNA: TGCAGTGCTATGACTAGCGGCCGCACAGATACGCAGTATTTT; CDR3 protein: CSAMTSGRTDTQYF
V gene: TRBV20-1; J gene: TRBJ2-7; CDR3 length: 13; D gene: -; clone size: -; CDR3 DNA: TGCAGTGCTAGCATGGGCCCCTCCTACGAGCAGTACTTC; CDR3 protein: CSASMGPSYEQYF
V gene: TRBV5-1; J gene: TRBJ2-2; CDR3 length: 17; D gene: -; clone size: -; CDR3 DNA: TGCGCCAGCAGCTCCTCCCGTGGGCTCCGGAACACCGGGGAGCTGTTTTTT; CDR3 protein: CASSSSRGLRNTGELFF
V gene: TRBV5-1; J gene: TRBJ2-2; CDR3 length: 15; D gene: TRBD2; clone size: few; CDR3 DNA: TGCGCCAGCAGCTGGGGGACTAGAAACACCGGGGAGCTGTTTTTT; CDR3 protein: CASSWGTRNTGELFF
V gene: TRBV29-1; J gene: TRBJ2-1; CDR3 length: 14; D gene: TRBD2; clone size: -; CDR3 DNA: TGCAGCGTTGACCGGACTAGCGGAACCAATGAGCAGTTCTTC; CDR3 protein: CSVDRTSGTNEQFF
V gene: TRBV15; J gene: TRBJ2-7; CDR3 length: 14; D gene: TRBD2; clone size: -; CDR3 DNA: TGTGCCACCAGCCCGACTAGCGGGGGCTACGAGCAGTACTTC; CDR3 protein: CATSPTSGGYEQYF
V gene: TRBV19; J gene: TRBJ2-1; CDR3 length: 14; D gene: -; clone size: -; CDR3 DNA: TGTGCCAGTAGTATTGGAGACACCTACAATGAGCAGTTCTTC; CDR3 protein: CASSIGDTYNEQFF
V gene: TRBV30; J gene: TRBJ1-4; CDR3 length: 14; D gene: -; clone size: -; CDR3 DNA: TGTGCCTGGAGTCCGACAGGAGTCTATGAAAAACTGTTTTTT; CDR3 protein: CAWSPTGVYEKLFF
V gene: TRBV20-1; J gene: TRBJ1-5; CDR3 length: 15; D gene: -; clone size: many; CDR3 DNA: TGCAGTGCCCCCCTTATGAAGGGGCTTTATCAGCCCCAGCATTTT; CDR3 protein: CSAPLMKGLYQPQHF